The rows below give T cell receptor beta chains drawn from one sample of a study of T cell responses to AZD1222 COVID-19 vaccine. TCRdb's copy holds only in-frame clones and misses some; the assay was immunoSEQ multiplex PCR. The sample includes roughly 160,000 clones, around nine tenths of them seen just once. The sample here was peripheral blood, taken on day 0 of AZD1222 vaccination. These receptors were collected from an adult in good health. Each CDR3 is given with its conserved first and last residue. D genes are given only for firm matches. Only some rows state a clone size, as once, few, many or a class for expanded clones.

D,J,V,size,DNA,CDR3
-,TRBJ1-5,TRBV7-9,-,TGTGCCAGCAGCTACGTTAGCAATCAGCCCCAGCATTTT,CASSYVSNQPQHF
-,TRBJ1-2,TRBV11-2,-,TGTGCCAGCAGCCGAGGGGAGACTGGCTATGGCTACACCTTC,CASSRGETGYGYTF
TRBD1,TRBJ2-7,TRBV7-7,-,TGTGCCAGCAGCTCGAGACAGGGGCCGTACGAGCAGTACTTC,CASSSRQGPYEQYF
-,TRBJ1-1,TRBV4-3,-,TGCGCCAGCAGCCAACTCGTGAGGACTGAAGCTTTCTTT,CASSQLVRTEAFF
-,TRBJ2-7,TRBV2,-,TGTGCCAGCATGCTGGGGGGCCTCTCCTACGAGCAGTACTTC,CASMLGGLSYEQYF
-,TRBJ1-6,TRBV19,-,TGTGCCAGTAGTCCCGGGGACGTGTTTTCACCCCTCCACTTT,CASSPGDVFSPLHF
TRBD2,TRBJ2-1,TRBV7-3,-,TGTGCCAGCAGCGACGGGAGGAACTACAATGAGCAGTTCTTC,CASSDGRNYNEQFF
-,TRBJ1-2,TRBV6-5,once,TGTGCCAGCAGAGCCACAGGGAGCTACACCTTC,CASRATGSYTF
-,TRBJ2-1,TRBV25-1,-,TGTGCCGCGGGCTCCGCCTTCTTCAATGAGCAGTTCTTC,CAAGSAFFNEQFF
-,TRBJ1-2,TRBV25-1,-,TGTGCCAGCAGTGGGGGGGTAGCTAACTATGGCTACACCTTC,CASSGGVANYGYTF
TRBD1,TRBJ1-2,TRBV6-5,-,TGTGCCAGCAGTTTCGAGACAGGGGCAAACTATGGCTACACCTTC,CASSFETGANYGYTF
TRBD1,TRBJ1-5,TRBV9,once,TGTGCCAGCAGCGAGACAGGGAAGTACAATCAGCCCCAGCATTTT,CASSETGKYNQPQHF
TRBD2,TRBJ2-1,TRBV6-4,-,TGTGCCAGCAGTGGGACTAGCGGGGGACTCAATGAGCAGTTCTTC,CASSGTSGGLNEQFF
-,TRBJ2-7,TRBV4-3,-,TGCGCCAGCAGCCAAGGCCTTGTGGGGGGACGGACCTACGAGCAGTACTTC,CASSQGLVGGRTYEQYF
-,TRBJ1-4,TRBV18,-,TGTGCCAGCTCACCACCGACAGCAACTAATGAAAAACTGTTTTTT,CASSPPTATNEKLFF
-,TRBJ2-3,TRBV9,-,TGTGCCAGCAGCCCCCCGAGCACAGATACGCAGTATTTT,CASSPPSTDTQYF
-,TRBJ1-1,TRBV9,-,TGTGCCAGCAGCGTAGGGGACAAAAACACTGAAGCTTTCTTT,CASSVGDKNTEAFF
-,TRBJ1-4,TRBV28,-,TGTGCCAGCAGTTTATATACGGGACGTGAAAAACTGTTTTTT,CASSLYTGREKLFF
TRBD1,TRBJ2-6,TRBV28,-,TGTGCCAGCAGTCAGGGGGTGAGCACTGGGGCCAACGTCCTGACTTTC,CASSQGVSTGANVLTF
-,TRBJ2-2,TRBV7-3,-,TGTGCCAGCAGCCAACTCCCCCCCGGGAACACCGGGGAGCTGTTTTTT,CASSQLPPGNTGELFF
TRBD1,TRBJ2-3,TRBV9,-,TGTGCCAGCAGCGTAGACCCCCCCAGGGGGTCTTTGGATACGCAGTATTTT,CASSVDPPRGSLDTQYF
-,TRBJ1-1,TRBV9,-,TGTGCCAGCAGCCATGACAGACACACTGAAGCTTTCTTT,CASSHDRHTEAFF
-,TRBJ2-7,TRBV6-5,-,TGTGCCAGCAGTTACTCGGACAACCCCTACGAGCAGTACTTC,CASSYSDNPYEQYF
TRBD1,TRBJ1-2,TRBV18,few,TGTGCCAGCTCACTTGACCAGGGGGCCTATGGCTACACCTTC,CASSLDQGAYGYTF
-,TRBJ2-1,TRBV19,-,TGTGCCAGTAGTACTAACAGGTACAATGAGCAGTTCTTC,CASSTNRYNEQFF
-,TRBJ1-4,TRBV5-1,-,TGCGCCAGCAGCTTAGGGGGAAGGCCTAATGAAAAACTGTTTTTT,CASSLGGRPNEKLFF
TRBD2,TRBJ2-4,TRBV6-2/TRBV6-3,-,TGTGCCAGCAGCCCGCTAGCGGGGGCCGGGGACATTCAGTACTTC,CASSPLAGAGDIQYF
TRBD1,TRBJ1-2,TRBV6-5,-,TGTGCCAGCAGTTACACCGCTCAGGGGGGGAAAGGCTACACCTTC,CASSYTAQGGKGYTF
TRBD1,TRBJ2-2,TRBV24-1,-,TGTGCCACCAGCCGGGACAGGGGGCCTACCGGGGAGCTGTTTTTT,CATSRDRGPTGELFF
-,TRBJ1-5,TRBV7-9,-,TGTGCCAGCAGCTCAGGGGTAGCCGAACCCCGTTATAGCAATCAGCCCCAGCATTTT,CASSSGVAEPRYSNQPQHF
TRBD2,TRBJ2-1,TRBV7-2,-,TGTGCCAGCAGCGGGAGTAGCGGGGGCGCTTACAATGAGCAGTTCTTC,CASSGSSGGAYNEQFF
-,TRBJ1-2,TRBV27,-,TGTGCCAGCCGAATCGCACAGGGTCCTTATGGCTACACCTTC,CASRIAQGPYGYTF
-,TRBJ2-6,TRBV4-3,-,TGCGCCAGCAGCCAAGGAGACGGGTCTGGGGCCAACGTCCTGACTTTC,CASSQGDGSGANVLTF
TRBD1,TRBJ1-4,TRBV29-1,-,TGCAGCGCCTCGACAGGGGGCTATGAAAAACTGTTTTTT,CSASTGGYEKLFF
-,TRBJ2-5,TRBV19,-,TGTGCCAGTAACGGGCTCGGAGGAGAGACCCAGTACTTC,CASNGLGGETQYF
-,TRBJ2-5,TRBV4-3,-,TGCGCCAGCAGCCAAGATCTGCGATCAGAGACCCAGTACTTC,CASSQDLRSETQYF
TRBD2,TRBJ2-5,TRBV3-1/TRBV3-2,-,TGTGCCAGCAGCCCCCCTGCGGGGGGCCCTCAAGAGACCCAGTACTTC,CASSPPAGGPQETQYF
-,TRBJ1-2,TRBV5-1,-,TGCGCCAGCAGCTTGGAGCAGATGTCTATGCGGGGCTACACCTTC,CASSLEQMSMRGYTF
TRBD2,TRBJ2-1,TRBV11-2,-,TGTGCCAGCAGCTTGGCGGGGGGTGTGGGTGAGCAGTTCTTC,CASSLAGGVGEQFF
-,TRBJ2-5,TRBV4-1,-,TGCGCCAGCAGCCAGGGGGTGGATGCAGGGGCCTTTCAAGAGACCCAGTACTTC,CASSQGVDAGAFQETQYF
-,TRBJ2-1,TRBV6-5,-,TGTGCCAGCACCGACCGGACAGTAGACAATGAGCAGTTCTTC,CASTDRTVDNEQFF
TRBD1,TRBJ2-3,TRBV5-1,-,TGCGCCAGCAGCACCCGGGACAGGGGGCTCGGAGGTACGCAGTATTTT,CASSTRDRGLGGTQYF
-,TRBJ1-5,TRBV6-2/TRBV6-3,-,TGTGCCAGCAGTTACTCCTTCCTATCGGCCCAGCCCCAGCATTTT,CASSYSFLSAQPQHF
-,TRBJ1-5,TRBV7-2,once,TGTGCCAGCAGCTTAGGGGGTTATAGCAATCAGCCCCAGCATTTT,CASSLGGYSNQPQHF
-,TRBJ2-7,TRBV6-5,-,TGTGCCAGCAGCCTCGGGTGGGATGGCGAGCAGTACTTC,CASSLGWDGEQYF
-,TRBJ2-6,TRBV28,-,TGTGCCAGCAGTTCCTCAGAAGCCGGGGCCAACGTCCTGACTTTC,CASSSSEAGANVLTF
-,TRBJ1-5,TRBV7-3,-,TGTGCCAGCAGCCCGACAGGCAATCAGCCCCAGCATTTT,CASSPTGNQPQHF
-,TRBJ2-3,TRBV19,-,TGTGCCAGTAGTATAAGGGGATGGGGGAACACAGATACGCAGTATTTT,CASSIRGWGNTDTQYF
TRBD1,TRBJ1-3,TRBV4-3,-,TGCGCCAGCAGCCCCCGGGACAGGGGCTTCGGAAACACCATATATTTT,CASSPRDRGFGNTIYF
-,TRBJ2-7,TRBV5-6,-,TGTGCCAGCAGCGCTGCAGGGCCGGGGGAGCAGTACTTC,CASSAAGPGEQYF
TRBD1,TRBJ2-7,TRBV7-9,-,TGTGCCAGCAGCTTAAGCGGGACAGGGATGGACGAGCAGTACTTC,CASSLSGTGMDEQYF
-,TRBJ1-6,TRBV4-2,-,TGTGCCAGCAGCCGCGGAAAGGGTGAGGGCTCCTATAATTCACCCCTCCACTTT,CASSRGKGEGSYNSPLHF